The 4 T cell receptor beta chains below all came from one sample that was sequenced in a study of cytomegalovirus exposure and HLA in healthy donors. The PCR had 60 Vbeta and 13 Jbeta primers. This table comes from immunoSEQ multiplex PCR, and its TCRdb copy is limited to in-frame clones, with some not included. The sample carries 200,000 to 250,000 clones, 70% to 85% recorded once. The sequenced sample consisted of PBMCs. The source of these receptors is a woman in her forties in good health and CMV-seronegative.

The chain combines TRBV5-4 with TRBJ1-1, with 9 bases that match TRBD1. From germline, CDR1 is SGHNT and CDR2 YYREEE (reference sequence). The CDR3 runs 16 residues. V was clipped by 2 bases and J by 1 base; unmatched bases: 6. The DNA for the CDR3 is TGTGCCAGCAGCTTAAAGCTACAGGGGGCGAACACTGAAGCTTTCTTT. Translation gives CASSLKLQGANTEAFF.

V usage is TRBV19 and J usage is TRBJ2-3, with 7 bases aligning to TRBD1. Trimming at V came to 8 bases and at J to 3 bases, leaving 5 bases not matched to a gene. Germline lookup yields CDR1 LNHDA and CDR2 SQIVND (reference sequence). This CDR3 contains 13 residues. CDR3 nucleotide sequence: TGTGCCAGTCAGGGGGTGTTGACAGATACGCAGTATTTT. As protein: CASQGVLTDTQYF.

J is TRBJ2-5 and V is TRBV7-2, with a weak D call TRBD2 (8 bases). This CDR3 region has 18 residues. Germline V lookup: CDR1 SGHTA, CDR2 FQGNSA. The V and J ends lost 5 bases and 6 bases respectively, with 28 bases between them. This chain's CDR3 is CASSPRRGRGASRQTQYF. CDR3 sequence (DNA): TGTGCCAGCAGCCCCCGTAGGGGGCGGGGGGCCTCTCGCCAGACCCAGTACTTC.

V is TRBV6-4 and J is TRBJ1-1; D call uncertain. The germline V and J ends were trimmed by 6 bases and 0 bases, with 8 bases remaining between them. Germline values: CDR1 MRHNA, CDR2 SNTAGT. CDR3 length: 13 amino acids. CDR3 loop: CASRAGMNTEAFF. CDR3 coding DNA: TGTGCCAGCAGGGCGGGGATGAACACTGAAGCTTTCTTT.